These T cell receptor beta chains were read from a single sample in a study of cytomegalovirus exposure and HLA in healthy donors. The assay was immunoSEQ multiplex PCR, and TCRdb's table has in-frame clones only and misses some. Of about 110,000 clones in the sample, about 74% are singletons; the top ten hold 14%. The sample comprised PBMCs. The receptors were gathered from a woman aged 40 to 50 in good health and CMV-seropositive. The CDR3 runs from the conserved cysteine through the conserved F or W. The D gene is left open where the match is weak. Only some rows state a clone size, as once, few, many or a class for expanded clones.

J gene	clone size	D gene	V gene	CDR3 length	CDR3 protein	CDR3 DNA
TRBJ2-3	NA	NA	TRBV6-5	12	CASSYRGDTQYF	TGTGCCAGCAGTTACCGGGGGGATACGCAGTATTTT
TRBJ2-7	NA	NA	TRBV19	16	CASSIDAGEGSYEQYF	TGTGCCAGTAGTATAGATGCCGGGGAAGGCTCCTACGAGCAGTACTTC
TRBJ2-3	many	NA	TRBV4-3	16	CASSQSWGTGTDTQYF	TGCGCCAGCAGCCAGTCTTGGGGGACTGGCACAGATACGCAGTATTTT
TRBJ1-2	NA	TRBD1	TRBV7-2	15	CASSTGQGASYGYTF	TGTGCCAGCTCGACCGGACAGGGGGCGTCCTATGGCTACACCTTC
TRBJ2-1	NA	TRBD2	TRBV10-3	17	CAISEPTSGGFMSEQFF	TGTGCCATCAGTGAACCCACTAGCGGGGGTTTTATGAGTGAGCAGTTCTTC
TRBJ1-2	NA	NA	TRBV29-1	14	CSVGTPGGNYGYTF	TGCAGCGTGGGTACCCCGGGAGGTAACTATGGCTACACCTTC
TRBJ2-2	NA	NA	TRBV14	17	CASSHYRVSGMPGELFF	TGTGCCAGCAGCCACTACCGGGTCTCAGGGATGCCCGGGGAGCTGTTTTTT
TRBJ1-6	few	NA	TRBV4-2	15	CASSQQTGDNSPLHF	TGTGCCAGCAGCCAGCAGACAGGCGATAATTCACCCCTCCACTTT
TRBJ1-2	NA	TRBD1	TRBV7-3	16	CASSLMPGGSRDGYTF	TGTGCCAGCAGCTTAATGCCAGGGGGCTCCCGTGATGGCTACACCTTC
TRBJ1-1	NA	NA	TRBV5-1	12	CASSSGLAEAFF	TGCGCCAGCAGCTCCGGTTTGGCTGAAGCTTTCTTT
TRBJ1-4	NA	NA	TRBV5-6	17	CASSSKGGTGGYEKLFF	TGTGCCAGCAGCTCTAAGGGGGGGACTGGAGGATATGAAAAACTGTTTTTT
TRBJ2-7	once	NA	TRBV5-8	11	CASSFYYEQYF	TGTGCCAGCAGCTTCTACTACGAGCAGTACTTC
TRBJ2-1	NA	TRBD1	TRBV11-3	15	CASSPSGGTGGEQFF	TGTGCCAGCAGCCCATCAGGGGGGACAGGGGGCGAGCAGTTCTTC
TRBJ2-5	NA	TRBD1	TRBV5-6	11	CASSIGQVEYF	TGTGCCAGCAGCATAGGACAGGTGGAGTACTTC
TRBJ1-1	NA	TRBD1	TRBV5-3	17	CARSLSGTGGFGSEAFF	TGTGCCAGAAGCTTGTCCGGGACAGGGGGCTTTGGGTCTGAAGCTTTCTTT
TRBJ1-1	NA	NA	TRBV4-1	15	CASSQYRDGNTEAFF	TGCGCCAGCAGCCAATACAGGGATGGGAACACTGAAGCTTTCTTT
TRBJ1-2	NA	NA	TRBV7-9	12	CASSPRPYGYTF	TGTGCCAGCTCCCCCCGTCCCTATGGCTACACCTTC
TRBJ1-5	few	NA	TRBV5-6	13	CASSLWGDQPQHF	TGTGCCAGCAGCTTGTGGGGGGATCAGCCCCAGCATTTT
TRBJ1-2	NA	NA	TRBV30	14	CAWKWGRANYGYTF	TGTGCCTGGAAATGGGGGCGAGCTAACTATGGCTACACCTTC
TRBJ1-5	NA	TRBD1	TRBV18	16	CASSGGEAGGRQPQHF	TGTGCCAGCTCAGGGGGGGAGGCAGGGGGCCGACAGCCCCAGCATTTT
TRBJ1-1	few	NA	TRBV10-3	17	CAISERENRGHNTEAFF	TGTGCCATCAGTGAGAGGGAAAATAGGGGACACAACACTGAAGCTTTCTTT
TRBJ1-2	NA	NA	TRBV9	13	CASSVVASYGYTF	TGTGCCAGCAGCGTAGTTGCGTCCTATGGCTACACCTTC
TRBJ1-2	NA	NA	TRBV6-6	14	CASSYDSKSYGYTF	TGTGCCAGCAGTTACGACAGCAAGAGTTATGGCTACACCTTC
TRBJ2-3	NA	NA	TRBV7-3	13	CASSLTGTDTQYF	TGTGCCAGCAGCCTGACTGGCACAGATACGCAGTATTTT
TRBJ1-5	NA	NA	TRBV7-9	15	CASSLVGGSNQPQHF	TGTGCCAGCAGCTTAGTCGGGGGAAGCAATCAGCCCCAGCATTTT
TRBJ1-1	NA	TRBD1	TRBV5-4	14	CASSFGQANTEAFF	TGTGCCAGCAGTTTCGGACAGGCGAACACTGAAGCTTTCTTT
TRBJ1-4	NA	TRBD1	TRBV11-2	14	CASSRNGQEEKLFF	TGTGCCAGCAGCCGAAACGGACAGGAGGAAAAACTGTTTTTT
TRBJ2-1	NA	NA	TRBV19	17	CASSILLRPGGGNEQFF	TGTGCCAGTAGTATTTTACTACGCCCGGGGGGCGGGAATGAGCAGTTCTTC